This is a list of T cell receptor beta chains from one sample in a study of early stage breast cancer tumors. Here immunoSEQ multiplex PCR was the method, and the copy in TCRdb shows in-frame clones only, minus some. Among roughly 14,000 clones, 70% to 85% were seen once, and the ten largest hold 4.9%. The material sequenced was normal breast tissue next to the tumor. The receptor set was obtained from a person aged 30-39 years with breast cancer. Each CDR3 is given with its conserved first and last residue. A D gene is named only where the DNA matches it firmly. Not all rows give a size; the values are once, few, many and, for expanded clones, a class.

TRBJ2-7 | - | TRBV4-3 | - | 14 | CASSQDPGYYEQYF | TGCGCCAGCAGCCAAGATCCGGGATACTACGAGCAGTACTTC
TRBJ2-5 | - | TRBV6-6 | - | 14 | CASDFRERGETQYF | TGTGCCAGTGATTTCCGGGAAAGGGGAGAGACCCAGTACTTC
TRBJ2-7 | - | TRBV4-1 | TRBD2 | 15 | CASSHRLAGGYEQYF | TGCGCCAGCAGCCATCGACTAGCGGGTGGATACGAGCAGTACTTC
TRBJ2-4 | medium-sized | TRBV2 | TRBD2 | 15 | CASSDPTSDKNIQYF | TGTGCCAGCAGTGATCCAACTAGCGACAAAAACATTCAGTACTTC
TRBJ1-2 | - | TRBV19 | TRBD1 | 17 | CASSILFSGQGGDGYTF | TGTGCCAGTAGTATACTTTTTTCGGGACAGGGTGGGGATGGCTACACCTTC
TRBJ1-1 | - | TRBV6-5 | - | 13 | CASSYGGSTEAFF | TGTGCCAGCAGTTACGGAGGGAGCACTGAAGCTTTCTTT
TRBJ1-2 | few | TRBV5-4 | TRBD1 | 14 | CASSLEQGRYGYTF | TGTGCCAGCAGCTTGGAACAGGGGAGGTATGGCTACACCTTC
TRBJ2-2 | - | TRBV19 | TRBD2 | 16 | CASSHASGRGGGELFF | TGTGCCAGTAGTCACGCTAGCGGGAGGGGAGGCGGGGAGCTGTTTTTT
TRBJ2-3 | - | TRBV4-3 | - | 15 | CASSQEARATDTQYF | TGCGCCAGCAGCCAAGAAGCTCGCGCCACAGATACGCAGTATTTT
TRBJ2-3 | - | TRBV28 | - | 16 | CASSTLRHRGTDTQYF | TGTGCCAGCAGTACCCTTAGGCATCGCGGCACAGATACGCAGTATTTT
TRBJ1-4 | - | TRBV27 | - | 13 | CASSPYPYEKLFF | TGTGCCAGCAGTCCCTACCCATATGAAAAACTGTTTTTT